This TCR beta chain comes out of a study of patients and donors after allogeneic stem cell transplantation. Via MiXCR, TCRdb re-called the RT-PCR reads, giving one row per CDR3 protein. The data show 2,700 or so distinct CDR3 sequences, roughly 17% seen once. V lost 4 bases, J lost 6 bases, and 12 bases lay in between. This CDR3 region has 13 residues. The germline CDR1 and CDR2 sequences are SGHTA and FQGNSA. The chain has TRBV7-2 and TRBJ1-1; D gene uncertain. The sample comprised blood, either unsorted or a sorted T cell fraction (not recorded which). The clonotype comes from a human donor who was either an allogeneic HSCT recipient or a stem cell or donor lymphocyte infusion donor (not recorded which). It is not recorded whose cells these are; they may come from a transplant donor. The CDR3 loop is CASSSNNSPEAFF. The DNA for the CDR3 is TGTGCCAGCAGCTCCAACAATTCCCCTGAAGCTTTCTTT.